The 20 T cell receptor beta chains below come from one sample, sequenced in a study of T cells after posttransplantation cyclophosphamide. Sampled 1 year posttransplant, controls received myeloablative marrow transplants, methotrexate and a calcineurin inhibitor. Measured with immunoSEQ multiplex PCR; TCRdb has only the in-frame clones, and not every one. Of over 15,000 clones in the sample, over 75% were seen once. Sequenced here: PBMCs, sampled after an allogeneic stem cell transplant with a calcineurin inhibitor and methotrexate. These receptors were taken from a male patient aged 50 to 59 who received an allogeneic stem cell transplant from an unrelated donor, was CMV-positive, and had chronic GVHD only. Some T cells may originate from the graft donor.

This clone turned up a few times. V usage is TRBV5-1 and J usage is TRBJ2-7; D call uncertain. The germline V gene has CDR1 SGHRS and CDR2 YFSETQ. The CDR3 covers 15 residues. Deletions cut 0 bases from V and 2 bases from J, with 12 bases between. The CDR3 here is CASSLEGRATYEQYF. The CDR3 bases are TGCGCCAGCAGCTTGGAAGGTCGAGCGACCTACGAGCAGTACTTC.

This chain joins TRBV29-1 and TRBJ2-4; 16 nucleotides agree with TRBD2. The V gene's germline CDR1 is SQVTM and CDR2 ANQGSEA. V shed 6 bases, J shed 1 base, and the junction held 15 bases outside the gene matches. This CDR3 has 20 amino acids. The CDR3 is CSVRSTSGTSGGVAKNIQYF. As DNA, the CDR3 is TGCAGCGTGAGATCTACTTCCGGGACTAGCGGGGGGGTTGCCAAAAACATTCAGTACTTC.

This chain uses TRBV7-2 with TRBJ2-7, with D possibly being TRBD1 (6 bases). Trimming removed 7 bases at V and 5 bases at J, with 21 bases between. The CDR3 is made up of 15 amino acids. Per the germline V gene, CDR1 is SGHTA and CDR2 is FQGNSA. Here the CDR3 reads CASTLGAGRGNEQYF. The CDR3 coding sequence is TGTGCCAGCACCCTAGGGGCGGGCAGGGGTAACGAGCAGTACTTC.

V usage is TRBV7-2 and J usage is TRBJ1-1; 12 bases agree with TRBD1. CDR3 length equals 16 residues. Germline trimming cut 5 bases from V and 5 bases from J; bases unmatched to any gene: 9. Germline CDR1 and CDR2: SGHTA and FQGNSA. The CDR3 nucleotides read TGTGCCAGCAGCCCAGGGACAGGGGGCGGTGGTACTGAAGCTTTCTTT. This sequence encodes CASSPGTGGGGTEAFF.

The chain employs TRBV2 and TRBJ1-1; possible D gene TRBD1, 5 bases. The CDR3 totals 14 residues. The V end lost 6 bases, the J end lost 0 bases, and 11 bases lay between the germline ends. The germline V gene encodes CDR1 SNHLY and CDR2 FYNNEI. CDR3 DNA: TGTGCCAGCAGCCCACAGGCCGTGAACACTGAAGCTTTCTTT. It encodes CASSPQAVNTEAFF. The variable domain in full, completed from reference TRBV2 and TRBJ1-1, reads EPEVTQTPSHQVTQMGQEVILRCVPISNHLYFYWYRQILGQKVEFLVSFYNNEISEKSEIFDDQFSVERPDGSNFTLKIRSTKLEDSAMYFCASSPQAVNTEAFFGQGTRLTVV.

The chain joins TRBV7-9 to TRBJ2-1, with 14 bases fitting TRBD2. Germline V gene sequence: CDR1 SEHNR, CDR2 FQNEAQ (reference sequence). This CDR3 is 16 amino acids long. V gave up 4 bases and J gave up 7 bases; unmatched junction bases: 6. CDR3 in amino acids: CASSSAGTSGRNEQFF. The CDR3 region has the DNA TGTGCCAGCAGCTCAGCAGGGACTAGCGGGAGAAATGAGCAGTTCTTC.

The chain links TRBV7-9 to TRBJ2-2; tentatively, D is TRBD2 (6 bases). Germline values: CDR1 SEHNR, CDR2 FQNEAQ (reference sequence). Trimming took off 6 bases at V and 7 bases at J, with 18 bases between the two ends. The CDR3 sequence is 15 residues long. CDR3 amino acids: CASSETRVISGELFF. The CDR3 coding sequence is TGTGCCAGCAGTGAGACTAGAGTCATCAGCGGGGAGCTGTTTTTT.

The rearrangement links TRBV10-2 to TRBJ2-7; possible D gene TRBD2, 6 bases. The V end lost 8 bases, the J end lost 3 bases, and 17 bases lay between the germline ends. This CDR3 spans 14 amino acids. CDR1 and CDR2 (germline): WSHSY, SAAADI. The CDR3 here is CASGAGTAVYEQYF. The CDR3 DNA sequence: TGCGCCAGCGGAGCCGGGACTGCGGTCTACGAGCAGTACTTC.

DNA of the CDR3: TGTGCCAGCAGCGTAGCGGACAGGGCCCACGGGGAGCTGTTTTTT. The encoded protein is CASSVADRAHGELFF. This chain uses TRBV9 with TRBJ2-2; 8 nucleotides match TRBD1. CDR3 length: 15 residues. Germline V gives CDR1 SGDLS, CDR2 YYNGEE. V trimming: 0 bases; J trimming: 7 bases; junction bases outside the gene matches: 5.

A few counts support this clone. This chain links TRBV28 with TRBJ1-1; D may be TRBD1 (5 bases). The germline gives CDR1 MDHEN, CDR2 SYDVKM. V gave up 5 bases and J gave up 11 bases, with 18 bases separating them. The CDR3 has 13 residues. For the CDR3, the DNA is TGTGCCAGCAGTAAATACCAGGGTGCGGGGGCTTTCTTT. Its translation: CASSKYQGAGAFF.

The chain is built from TRBV9 and TRBJ1-3; the D gene is possibly TRBD1 (5 bases). V dropped 4 bases and J dropped 0 bases, with 14 bases sitting between them. CDR3 size: 16 residues. CDR1 and CDR2 (germline): SGDLS, YYNGEE. The CDR3 sequence: CASSPSGGTSGNTIYF. The CDR3 DNA is TGTGCCAGCAGCCCCTCGGGGGGGACCTCTGGAAACACCATATATTTT.

This clone came up once. J is TRBJ1-1 and V is TRBV27, with unresolved D. From germline, CDR1 is MNHEY and CDR2 SMNVEV (reference sequence). The CDR3 is 13 amino acids. The germline V and J ends were trimmed by 3 bases and 5 bases, with 10 bases remaining between them. The CDR3 loop reads CASSFGAVTEAFF. The CDR3 DNA reads TGTGCCAGCAGTTTCGGTGCCGTGACTGAAGCTTTCTTT.

The rearrangement uses TRBV28 and TRBJ2-3, with 8 bases lining up with TRBD1. The junction had 7 bases not matched to a gene; V was cut back by 6 bases and J by 5 bases. The CDR3 totals 14 residues. Germline-derived CDR1 and CDR2 are MDHEN and SYDVKM. This CDR3 is CASSLTGAQDTQYF. The CDR3 DNA follows: TGTGCCAGCAGCTTGACAGGGGCTCAAGATACGCAGTATTTT.

The CDR3 DNA is TGTGCCAGCAGCTTGGGCGGGGGCAAGGACAATGAGCAGTTCTTC. This codes for CASSLGGGKDNEQFF. The chain employs TRBV5-4 and TRBJ2-1, with D perhaps matching TRBD2 (7 bases). Germline V gene data show CDR1 as SGHNT and CDR2 as YYREEE (reference sequence). The CDR3 has 15 residues. Trimming pared 0 bases from V and 5 bases from J, leaving 12 bases between.

This rearrangement joins TRBV27 to TRBJ1-1; D gene unclear. CDR1 MNHEY and CDR2 SMNVEV come from the germline V gene (reference sequence). The CDR3 length is 12 residues. Trimming took off 7 bases at V and 2 bases at J, with 8 bases between the two ends. The CDR3 loop reads CASKTGNTEAFF. For the CDR3, the DNA is TGTGCCAGCAAGACGGGAAACACTGAAGCTTTCTTT.

The chain carries TRBV6-6 and TRBJ1-1; unclear D gene. The CDR3 sequence is 13 residues long. Deletions cut 8 bases from V and 8 bases from J, with 18 bases between. Germline CDR1 and CDR2: MNHNY and SVGAGI (reference sequence). The CDR3 bases are TGTGCCAGCCCCAAATCAGGCACCACAGAAGCTTTCTTT. Translating gives CASPKSGTTEAFF.

The gene calls are TRBV19 and TRBJ1-2, with a weak D call TRBD1 (5 bases). Per germline, CDR1 LNHDA and CDR2 SQIVND (reference sequence). Trimming removed 5 bases from V and 2 bases from J, with 9 bases in between. The CDR3 totals 13 residues. The CDR3 coding sequence is TGTGCCAGTAGTCTGGCAGGGAACTATGGCTACACCTTC. This codes for CASSLAGNYGYTF.

This clone was seen a few times. The rearrangement joins TRBV6-4 to TRBJ2-1, with 12 bases fitting TRBD1. The trim removed 2 bases at V and 6 bases at J, leaving 5 bases unmatched. The CDR3 is 16 residues long. Germline V gene sequence: CDR1 MRHNA, CDR2 SNTAGT. CDR3 sequence reads: CASSDMWGQGANEQFF. CDR3 nucleotides: TGTGCCAGCAGTGACATGTGGGGACAGGGGGCCAATGAGCAGTTCTTC.

V usage is TRBV19 and J usage is TRBJ2-5; 7 positions agree with TRBD2. The end of the DNA fits TRBJ2-7 better, so the J call may be wrong. Germline V lookup: CDR1 LNHDA, CDR2 SQIVND (reference sequence). The CDR3 covers 14 residues. The CDR3 region is CASSGRTRTYEQYF. For the CDR3, the DNA is TGTGCCAGTAGTGGGAGGACTAGAACGTACGAGCAGTACTTC.

The gene calls are TRBV10-3 and TRBJ2-6, with a possible D match to TRBD2 (6 bases). Trimming took off 6 bases at V and 0 bases at J, with 12 bases between the two ends. The CDR3 covers 16 residues. The V gene's germline CDR1 is ENHRY and CDR2 SYGVKD. The CDR3 DNA follows: TGTGCCATCAGGGGCGGGATCAACTCTGGGGCCAACGTCCTGACTTTC. As protein: CAIRGGINSGANVLTF.